The source of this T cell receptor beta chain is a study of cytomegalovirus exposure and HLA in healthy donors (TCRdb year 2017). Looking at the study overall: In an earlier analysis of under 600 of the donors, approximately 260 Gb of sequence data and 95 million to 130 million unique TCR beta sequences from about 179 million T cells were reported. An early release that covered about 600 HLA-typed donors contained around 300 gigabases of sequencing data and approximately 85 million unique TCR sequences. Among the roughly 430 genotyped donors, approximately 81% belonged to the genetic ancestry cluster associated with self-reported Caucasian donors. The study aimed to test whether cataloging public T cell receptors could reveal signatures of past pathogen exposure. The T cell repertoires of 666 subjects were profiled by immunosequencing and related to cytomegalovirus serostatus. In addition to the first cohort of approximately 670 subjects, a separate validation cohort of approximately 130 different subjects was used. To predict cytomegalovirus infection status, the study combined high-throughput TCR immunosequencing, statistical association of individual TCRs with disease status, and machine learning. In a later analysis, previously published TCR beta repertoires from several hundred donors were re-analyzed and high-resolution HLA genotyping was added so that TCR occurrence patterns could be studied. The later analysis used no new phenotypic data to find candidate immune exposures, relying instead on TCR beta sequences and their occurrence across donors. To decide whether each TCR beta V gene segment behaved as functional or pseudogenic, an earlier analysis of fewer than 750 of the donors relied on high-throughput TCR beta sequencing. Alongside the repertoire data, information on donor age, sex, ethnicity and CMV serostatus was compiled. A later genetic analysis took genome-wide SNP genotypes for 398 of the 666 donors and used that subset as a discovery cohort. All discovery cohort repertoires had been generated on a single sequencing platform. Class I and class II HLA loci were covered by the typing at four-digit resolution. The number of typed donors differed by locus: roughly 629-640 for A, B, C, DRB1 and DQB1; approximately 520 for DQA1; 606 for DPA1; and 400 to 480 for DPB1. Roughly 5 DR-DQ haplotypes were handled as single units for association and clustering, since linkage in the cohort was strong. Among under 450 genotyped donors of the cohort, an average of approximately 240,000 unique TCR beta nucleotide sequences were sequenced per donor, around a sixth of them non-productive.

The cohort comprised fewer than 700 healthy bone marrow donors. Cohort members were all nominally healthy when sampled, although unrecorded immune exposures were likely present. The donor tested CMV seronegative and was one of the 352 seronegative cohort members. Each donor provided a peripheral blood sample, and peripheral blood mononuclear cells were used for TCR beta sequencing. The Qiagen DNeasy Blood Extraction Kit was used to extract genomic DNA from the blood cell samples. On the study overall, not on this receptor specifically: A later analysis found that HLA-associated TCR beta chains were more clonally expanded and had lower generation probabilities than equally common non-associated chains. Some IMGT-functional V segments, including TRBV6-2 and TRBV6-3, could not be told apart with the 87-base-pair reads, so those segments were excluded. In vitro tests confirmed that a few of the cytomegalovirus-associated TCR beta chains recognize cytomegalovirus antigens. In a later analysis, the rate of TCR association differed among HLA loci, with DRB1 alleles having the most associated TCRs and HLA-C alleles having the fewest. Around 16 rarely observed V segments, including chromosome 9 orphons, were excluded from the earlier analysis of about 600 of the donors because counts were too low. A group of highly shared sequence variants was considered likely to be a technical artifact of the sequencing pipeline. CMV serostatus was the only immune exposure information available for the cohort. According to a later genetic analysis, donors in an Asian-associated ancestry cluster had fewer N-insertions in productive TCRs than the approximately 650-donor mean. It was suggested by the authors that the approach could potentially be generalized to other disease states and immunological phenotypes. This cohort had only TCR beta chains sequenced, and the lack of alpha or paired-chain data limited which features could be detected. A further reported finding was that TCR beta sequences accurately predicted the HLA-A and HLA-B alleles for most subjects in the first cohort. At a false discovery rate of 0.05, a later analysis linked 16,000 or so TCR beta sequences to specific HLA alleles. Several of the top co-occurrence clusters appeared to be linked to parvovirus B19, influenza, CMV and Epstein-Barr virus, according to a later analysis. The classifier was reported to diagnose cytomegalovirus status with high specificity and sensitivity in both the original cohort and the validation cohort. Assigning TCR associations to individual alleles was difficult when HLA alleles, especially DR and DQ, strongly co-occurred. A later genetic analysis associated a missense DCLRE1C variant with V-gene and J-gene trimming of TCR beta chains, and an independent cohort replicated the association. A later analysis found that most CMV-associated TCR beta chains appeared HLA-restricted, with HLA associations seemingly driven largely by CMV exposure. Across donors, most TCR sequences were observed very rarely, whereas some public TCRs were present in many individuals. The presence/absence analyses assumed that sequencing depth was roughly uniform across donors, and that assumption may not be true. The study gave a list of some 150 TCR beta chains associated with cytomegalovirus. Linkage disequilibrium might explain the correlated functional status among segregating V segments, but an unknown experimental factor could not be ruled out. In an earlier analysis of 587 of the donors, most TCR beta V segments appeared in productive rearrangements about 87% or about 30% of the time, broadly matching IMGT annotations. HLA typing was unavailable for some donors at each locus, so association tests used only the typed subset.

Worth noting for this clone: Its binding antigen is unknown. There are no base qualities to consult, and no much larger clone falls within one base.

As encoded in the germline V gene (reference sequence), CDR1 is SEHNR while CDR2 is FQNEAQ. Deletion took 3 bases off V and 7 bases off J, with a span of 16 bases between the germline ends. Counted from cysteine to valine, this CDR3 has 14 amino acids. Left in the record is the CDR3 DNA by itself, 42 bases read in frame from the first base. The library was produced with the immunoSEQ multiplex PCR assay. A mixture of 60 forward primers for TCR Vbeta segments and 13 reverse primers for TCR Jbeta segments was used in the multiplex PCR. The CDR3 region of rearranged TCR beta genes was amplified from genomic DNA by a multiplex PCR assay. On the Illumina HiSeq System, the amplified TCR beta libraries were sequenced as 87-base-pair reads. As for the original processing: A later analysis tallied 70 million to 100 million unique TCR beta chains across the 660 or so repertoires, and around 9.9 million of those chains were shared by two or more donors. A nearest-neighbor algorithm error-corrected the raw reads and collapsed the reads into unique sequences, merging closely related sequences to remove PCR and sequencing errors. V, D and J gene segments were assigned by aligning CDR3 sequences to IMGT reference sequences. Each retained sequence needed at least a six-nucleotide match to both a V gene segment and a J gene segment. A rearrangement counted as productive if the CDR3 had no stop codons and remained in frame with V and J, and every other rearrangement counted as non-productive. CDR3 was defined according to IMGT convention as the region running from the second conserved V-encoded cysteine to the conserved J-encoded phenylalanine. In an earlier analysis of 500 to 650 of the donors, sequences lacking an unambiguous match to a single V gene segment were excluded. An earlier analysis of a few hundred of the donors classified V segments as functional when productive rearrangements were above 56.7% and as segregating when the standard deviation between donors was above 5%. A statistical classification framework was developed to diagnose cytomegalovirus status using the catalog of TCR beta chain sequences. In a later analysis, V and J genes were assigned by comparing TCR nucleotide sequences against IMGT/GENE-DB human TR gene sequences. Using the TCRdist pipeline, a later analysis assigned CDR3 sequences along with most-parsimonious VDJ recombination scenarios. In a later analysis, every TCR beta chain was defined by the combination of its CDR3 amino acid sequence and its V-gene family, and reads without a unique V-gene family were dropped. To address suspected cross-contamination and a sequencing artifact, a later analysis removed 550 to 750 highly shared, low-generation-probability nucleotide sequences. In a later analysis, a clonal expansion index for each public chain was calculated from normalized within-repertoire ranks of inferred template counts. Generation probabilities in a later analysis came from a VDJ recombination model fitted to out-of-frame rearrangements, and those results were checked against IGoR. Hypergeometric tests were used in a later analysis to score TCR-TCR, TCR-HLA and TCR-CMV co-occurrence, with a repertoire-size bias correction applied to the TCR pairs. A later analysis estimated false discovery rates by permuting HLA or CMV assignments 20 times. A later analysis grouped co-occurring TCRs with DBSCAN, adding TCRdist sequence similarity when clustering within HLA-allele-positive subsets. For co-occurrence clustering, repertoires with fewer than 30,000 or more than 120,000 public chains were excluded, along with roughly 5 repertoires with anomalous nucleotide sharing. In its TCRdb copy, this immuneACCESS table keeps in-frame sequences only and misses some clones. Where compared with another copy, unresolved V genes explain less than half of these, and the others have no known cause. V and J calls and clone size follow that table, whereas D and trimming were derived from the DNA. This sample comprises some 190,000 clones, around 83% of them detected only once. Of the sample, approximately 1% is held by the ten largest clones.

The chain employs TRBV7-9 and TRBJ2-7; the D gene is possibly TRBD1, with 6 bases matching. What was sequenced was PBMCs. This clonotype was obtained from a middle-aged woman in good health and CMV-seronegative. The CDR3 corresponds to CASSFETGGREQYV. The DNA is TGTGCCAGCAGCTTCGAGACAGGTGGAAGGGAGCAGTACGTC.